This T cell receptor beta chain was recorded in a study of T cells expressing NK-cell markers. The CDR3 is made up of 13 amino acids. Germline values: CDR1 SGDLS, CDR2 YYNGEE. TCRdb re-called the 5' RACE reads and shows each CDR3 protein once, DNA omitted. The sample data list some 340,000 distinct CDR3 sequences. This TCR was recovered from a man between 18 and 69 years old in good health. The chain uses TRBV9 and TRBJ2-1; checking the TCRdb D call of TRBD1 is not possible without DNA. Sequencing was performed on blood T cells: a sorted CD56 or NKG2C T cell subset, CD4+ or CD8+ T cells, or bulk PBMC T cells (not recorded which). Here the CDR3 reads CASSPPLRNEQFF.